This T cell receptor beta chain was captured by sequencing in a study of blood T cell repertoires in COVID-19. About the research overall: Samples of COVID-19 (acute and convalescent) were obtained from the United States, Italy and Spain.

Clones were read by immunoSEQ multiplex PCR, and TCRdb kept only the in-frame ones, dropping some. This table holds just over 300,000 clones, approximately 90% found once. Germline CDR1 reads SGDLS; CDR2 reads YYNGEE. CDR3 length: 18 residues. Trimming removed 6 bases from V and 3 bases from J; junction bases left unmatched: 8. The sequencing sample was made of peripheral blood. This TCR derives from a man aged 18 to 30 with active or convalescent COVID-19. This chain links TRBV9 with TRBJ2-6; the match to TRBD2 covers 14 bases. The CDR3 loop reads CASTGGLAGALGANVLTF. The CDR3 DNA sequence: TGTGCCAGCACCGGGGGACTAGCGGGAGCTCTTGGGGCCAACGTCCTGACTTTC. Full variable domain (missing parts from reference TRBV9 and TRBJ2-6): DSGVTQTPKHLITATGQRVTLRCSPRSGDLSVYWYQQSLDQGLQFLIQYYNGEERAKGNILERFSAQQFPDLHSELNLSSLELGDSALYFCASTGGLAGALGANVLTFGAGSRLTVL.